This T cell receptor (beta chain) derives from a study of preoperative IRX-2 immunotherapy in early breast cancer. Regarding this clone: At one end the junction does not follow the germline gene, possibly because of a read error.

Treatment denoted: preoperative locoregional IRX-2 cytokine immunotherapy. Preoperative locoregional IRX-2 cytokine immunotherapy was tested in the phase Ib source study. The CDR3 is 14 residues long. Per the germline V gene, CDR1 is MNHEY and CDR2 is SMNVEV (reference sequence). Method: immunoSEQ multiplex PCR; TCRdb's copy keeps in-frame clones and lacks some. The table records approximately 98,000 clones, 86% of them present only once. This sequence joins TRBV27 and TRBJ2-1; D remains unclear. The sequence came from a human donor with breast cancer. The specimen was tumor tissue, collected after IRX-2 immunotherapy. CDR3 DNA: TGTGCCACCAGTGATCCGCGTGGGCGAGCGGAGCAGTTCTTC. Residues: CATSDPRGRAEQFF.